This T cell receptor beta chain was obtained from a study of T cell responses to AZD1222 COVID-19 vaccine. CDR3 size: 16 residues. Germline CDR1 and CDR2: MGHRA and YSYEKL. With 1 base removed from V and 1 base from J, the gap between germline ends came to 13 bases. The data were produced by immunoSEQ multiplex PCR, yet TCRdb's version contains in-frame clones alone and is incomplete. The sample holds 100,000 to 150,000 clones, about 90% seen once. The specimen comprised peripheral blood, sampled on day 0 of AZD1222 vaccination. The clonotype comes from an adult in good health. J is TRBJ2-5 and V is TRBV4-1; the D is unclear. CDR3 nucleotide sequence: TGCGCCAGCAGCCAAGTCCACCAGAACAGCCAAGAGACCCAGTACTTC. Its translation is CASSQVHQNSQETQYF.